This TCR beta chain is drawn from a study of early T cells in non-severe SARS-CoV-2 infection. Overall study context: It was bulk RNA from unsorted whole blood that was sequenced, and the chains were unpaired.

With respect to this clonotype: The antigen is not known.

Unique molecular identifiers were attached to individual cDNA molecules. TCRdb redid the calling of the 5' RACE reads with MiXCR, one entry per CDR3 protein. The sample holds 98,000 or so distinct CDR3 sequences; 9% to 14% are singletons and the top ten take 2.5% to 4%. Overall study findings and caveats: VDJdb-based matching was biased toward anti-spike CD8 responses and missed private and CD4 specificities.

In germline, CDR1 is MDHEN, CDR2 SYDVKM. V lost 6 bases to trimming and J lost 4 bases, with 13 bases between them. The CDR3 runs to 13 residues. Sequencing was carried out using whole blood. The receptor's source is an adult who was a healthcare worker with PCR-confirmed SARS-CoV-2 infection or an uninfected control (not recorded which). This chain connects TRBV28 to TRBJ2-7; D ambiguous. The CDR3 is CASSPTRLYEQYF. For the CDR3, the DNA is TGTGCCAGCAGCCCTACACGGTTATACGAGCAGTACTTC.